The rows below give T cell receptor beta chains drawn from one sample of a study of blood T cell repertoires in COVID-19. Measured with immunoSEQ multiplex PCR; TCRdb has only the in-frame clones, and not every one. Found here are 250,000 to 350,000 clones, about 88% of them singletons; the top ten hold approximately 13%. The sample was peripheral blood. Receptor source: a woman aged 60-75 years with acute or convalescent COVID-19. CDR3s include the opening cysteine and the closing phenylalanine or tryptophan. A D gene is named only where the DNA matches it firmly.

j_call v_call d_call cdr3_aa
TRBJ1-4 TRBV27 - CASSLLGPEGEKLFF
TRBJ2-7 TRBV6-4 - CASSDSMPRFYEQYF
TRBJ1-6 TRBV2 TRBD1 CASSGTGVGSPLHF
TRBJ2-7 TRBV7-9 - CASSARTDPYEQYF
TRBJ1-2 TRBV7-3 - CASSPDSNYGYTF
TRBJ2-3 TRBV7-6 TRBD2 CASSFSGELTDTQYF
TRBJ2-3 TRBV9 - CASSVRGRTDTQYF
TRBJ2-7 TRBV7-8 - CASSILEGYEQYF
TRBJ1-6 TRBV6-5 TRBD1 CASSQDRVENSPLHF
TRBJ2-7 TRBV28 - CASSLRNRIPLYEQYF
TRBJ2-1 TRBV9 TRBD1 CASNGQGAYDEQFF
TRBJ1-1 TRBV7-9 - CASSPKVRVYTEAFF
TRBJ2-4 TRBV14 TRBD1 CASSPDRLLQYF
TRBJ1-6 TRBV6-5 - CASSDRQRNSPLHF
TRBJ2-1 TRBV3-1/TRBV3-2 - CASSQEYASGEQFF
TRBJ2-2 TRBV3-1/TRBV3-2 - CASSQVGGMAGELFF
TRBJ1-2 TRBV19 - CASNRDYYGYTF
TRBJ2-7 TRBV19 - CASSIDLGQGTYEQYF
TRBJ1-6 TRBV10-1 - CASSDSGCNSPLHF
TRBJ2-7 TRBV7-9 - CASSAGTGAYEQYF
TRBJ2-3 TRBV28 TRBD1 CASSSAGQGIDTQYF
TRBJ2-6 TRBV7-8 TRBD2 CASRLGRGGPSGANVLTF
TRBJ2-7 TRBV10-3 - CAISEGGTQYEQYF
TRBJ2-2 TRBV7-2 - CASSLARNTGELFF
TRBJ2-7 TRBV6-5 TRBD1 CASSYFPRQGNYEQYF
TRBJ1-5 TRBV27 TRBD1 CASSPGTEYQPQHF
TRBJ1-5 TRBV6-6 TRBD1 CASSPGGSWQPQHF